This TCR beta chain was profiled in a study of blood T cell repertoires in COVID-19. The data were produced by immunoSEQ multiplex PCR, yet TCRdb's version contains in-frame clones alone and is incomplete. This table has about 240,000 clones, about 81% appearing once. CDR3 length: 16 amino acids. In germline, CDR1 is MNHNS, CDR2 SASEGT. Trimming left V 5 bases short and J 3 bases short, with 17 bases between. The rearrangement uses TRBV6-1 and TRBJ1-5; possibly TRBD1 for D (5 bases). The source material was peripheral blood. The source is a woman in her sixties or seventies with active or convalescent COVID-19. CDR3 amino acids: CASSKGDFTPNQPQHF. In nucleotides, the CDR3 is TGTGCCAGCAGTAAAGGGGACTTTACCCCCAATCAGCCCCAGCATTTT.